This T cell receptor (beta chain) was sequenced in a study of blood T cells in healthy people across ages (dated by TCRdb to between 2015 and 2016). For the study in its entirety: In model experiments, template switching captured about one uniquely barcoded TCR beta cDNA molecule for every two T cells. The donors were split into four age groups: young (average roughly 15 years), middle-aged (39), aged (more than 55) and long-lived (approximately 80). Age-related changes in TCR beta repertoire diversity were measured in the study by deep sequencing normalized with unique cDNA molecular identifiers. Using the same blood draw, the study looked at two additional independent replicas of 1 million unique cDNA reads for two donors, one aged 18 to 30 and the other aged 80 or older. The study at large found these results: Estimates of total diversity based on one million sequenced T cells were regarded as lower bounds and as underestimates. Because the CMV infection status of the donors was unknown, age-related changes in expanded clonotypes may potentially have been confounded. Compared with the aged group, the long-lived group had more naive CD4+ T cells, fewer expanded clones and increased TCR diversity, suggesting age selection. The percentage of naive T cells measured by flow cytometry correlated strongly with observed TCR beta diversity. Because profiling used bulk unsorted PBMCs, naive and antigen-experienced compartments could not be compared conclusively. Observed TCR beta diversity per million T cells fell roughly linearly with age, and a significant reduction was already apparent by age roughly 41.

Turning to this clonotype: Which antigen it targets is not known. The record has no base qualities; no much larger clone is one base away.

Receptor libraries were prepared by 5' RACE. The instrument was an Illumina HiSeq 2500. A second about 6 to 11 cycle PCR used a sample-barcoded 5' primer and a J-beta primer mix. Each TCR beta cDNA molecule received a unique molecular identifier from a template-switch 5' adaptor carrying 12 random nucleotides. Each sample yielded at least 3 million CDR3-containing paired-end reads. First-strand cDNA synthesis was performed from all RNA using the Mint cDNA synthesis kit, with priming by a TRBC-specific oligonucleotide. Following uracil-DNA glycosylase treatment, a first 18-cycle PCR with universal primers M1SS and BC2_uni_R was performed on all cDNA. Regarding the original processing steps: Each sample was normalized by randomly selecting 1 million high-quality reads, each carrying a distinct molecular identifier. Reads sharing molecular identifiers were discarded rather than binned into consensus sequences. MiTCR, with a Q25 quality threshold and the strictest error-elimination algorithm, was used for CDR3 identification, clonotype clustering and error correction. A nonparametric unseen species model with Euler transformation was used to estimate a lower bound on total TCR beta diversity. TCRdb reran the public reads through fastp at Q25 and MiXCR, keeping productive beta chains. Here each entry gathers all rows of one CDR3 protein and keeps the most common genes and DNA. The V and J calls come from TCRdb's annotation, not from the publication. The sample includes 800,000 to 1,300,000 distinct CDR3 sequences, with almost 25% observed a single time. The ten top clones hold less than 0.85% of the sample.

The germline V gene gives CDR1 as SQVTM and CDR2 as ANQGSEA. From its cysteine to its phenylalanine, the CDR3 spans 13 amino acids. This entry keeps only the CDR3 DNA: 39 bases, framed from base 1. V lost 5 bases and J lost 7 bases; the stretch between them is 17 bases long. The 39 donors, aged about 6 to 100 years, were systemically healthy Caucasian individuals from Russia. About 9.8 milliliters of peripheral blood were drawn from each donor into EDTA-treated Vacutainer tubes. Ficoll-Paque density-gradient centrifugation was used to isolate PBMCs, with at least 7 million per sample. Total RNA, at least 6 micrograms per sample, was extracted from PBMCs with Trizol reagent. The percentages of naive CD45RAhigh/CD27high T cells were determined by flow cytometry on a PBMC aliquot from every donor. The same sample was also studied in work on T cells of mothers and their children. The second study also describes: Nine systemically healthy Caucasian individuals, comprising three mothers and their six children, were included as donors. cDNA synthesis consumed the entire amount of extracted RNA, loaded at approximately 1.6 ug RNA in each 15 ul reaction. In the second PCR, sample barcodes and 2-4 random nucleotides were introduced via the M1S primer. Over 8.5 million TCR beta CDR3 reads were obtained for each mother, and 2.5 million to 3 million reads were obtained for each child. TCR recombination output is similarly shaped by thymic selection in related and unrelated pairs, with a minor effect exerted by inherited differences. Normalized repertoire overlap was always slightly but never significantly higher in related than unrelated mother-child pairs. With a sensitivity of 90 to 100 clones per million clonotypes, no persistent microchimeric T cell clones were detected. Deep NGS was used in the study to compare the TCR beta repertoires of mothers and children and to look for features that separate related mother-child pairs from unrelated individuals. On average, the children were approximately 11 +/- 4 years old, while the mothers were 40 +/- 4 years old. After adapter ligation was performed with NEBNext reagents, the libraries were sequenced on an Illumina HiSeq 2000 with 100+100 nt paired-end reads. To avoid cross-contamination, the mother libraries and the child libraries were prepared a month apart and sequenced in separate runs. For each donor, somewhere between about 450,000 and 2,100,000 distinct TCR beta clonotypes were identified. Naive TCR beta clonotypes were estimated from low-frequency clonotypes matched to each donor's FACS-determined naive share, without sorting.

This clonotype originated in a girl aged 2-10 years in good health. The sequenced sample consisted of blood. This sequence uses TRBV29-1 and TRBJ1-2, with TRBD1 as a weak D call on 6 bases. CDR3 region: CSVNREGNLGYTF. The DNA is as follows: TGCAGCGTTAACAGGGAAGGGAATCTTGGCTACACCTTC.